This TCR beta chain was identified in a study of CD8 T cells in ankylosing spondylitis. Study-wide findings and caveats: As for the disease-linked clones, they showed a CD8+ phenotype and occurred at relatively low frequencies in peripheral blood. The clones that were linked to disease were reported to be significantly enriched in matched synovial fluid samples from ankylosing spondylitis patients.

Details on this clonotype: Its antigen is not identified.

Making the TCR beta libraries involved quantitative 5'-RACE with molecular barcodes. TCRdb called the 5' RACE reads again in MiXCR, with one record for every CDR3 protein. This sample carries about 250,000 distinct CDR3 sequences, more than 25% of them seen once, and the ten largest clones take roughly 4%. Trimming shortened V by 2 bases and J by 7 bases, and 9 bases separated the two germline ends. This CDR3 region has 13 residues. This TCR derives from a male donor with ankylosing spondylitis or in good health (not recorded which). This sequence joins TRBV12-3 or TRBV12-4 and TRBJ2-1; D is unclear. Sequencing used blood, either unsorted or a sorted T cell fraction (not recorded which). CDR3 bases: TGTGCCAGCAGTTTACCCCTAATAAATGAGCAGTTCTTC. As protein: CASSLPLINEQFF.